This passage covers 13 T cell receptor beta chains from one sample sequenced in a study of regulatory T cells in long-lasting Graves disease. Through Arm-PCR of CDR3 regions and iRepertoire HTBI primers, TCR beta libraries were built. TCRdb ran MiXCR on the multiplex PCR reads and lists one entry per CDR3 protein. This table holds hundreds of thousands of distinct CDR3 sequences, over 15% found once. The sample's time point: newly diagnosed GD, antithyroid drugs for less than 3 months. Isolated PBMC RNA provided the starting material for the TCR library. This sample was also put to use in a study of T cells in Graves' hyperthyroidism and ophthalmopathy.

Sequences were derived from peripheral blood mononuclear cells (PBMCs), sampled at new diagnosis, from a patient treated with antithyroid drugs. These receptor sequences come from a middle-aged man with Graves disease.

This clonotype was detected a few times. The chain uses TRBV7-8 and TRBJ2-5; 12 nucleotides agree with TRBD1. Trimming cost V 0 bases and J 2 bases; bases outside gene matches: 13. The CDR3 is made up of 20 amino acids. The germline V gene encodes CDR1 SGHVS and CDR2 FQNEAQ. The CDR3 region is CASSLAGWGQGAHRQETQYF. As DNA, the CDR3 is TGTGCCAGCAGCTTAGCTGGGTGGGGACAGGGGGCGCATCGACAAGAGACCCAGTACTTC.

In its sample, this clonotype was seen many times. J is TRBJ2-3 and V is TRBV28, with 9 nucleotides matching TRBD1. CDR3 length equals 16 residues. Germline CDR1 MDHEN, CDR2 SYDVKM. The ends lost 6 bases at V and 4 bases at J; junction bases unmatched: 11. The CDR3 DNA reads TGTGCCAGCAGAGTTTATAACAGGGGGCTTGCAGATACGCAGTATTTT. It yields the protein CASRVYNRGLADTQYF.

This clonotype has only a few counts. The chain uses TRBV6-1 and TRBJ1-6, with a weak D call TRBD1 (5 bases). CDR1 and CDR2 from the germline V gene are MNHNS and SASEGT. Trimming took 4 bases from V and 9 from J, leaving 19 bases between them. The CDR3 is 16 residues long. The CDR3 DNA follows: TGTGCCAGCAGTGGTTCCCGGGACTTCTTTAGTTCACCCCTCCACTTT. Encoded protein: CASSGSRDFFSSPLHF.

This clonotype was counted at least ten times. The CDR3 bases are TGTGCCAGCAGCTTCACAGGGGAGGGCACTGAAGCTTTCTTT. Protein sequence: CASSFTGEGTEAFF. The J gene is TRBJ1-1, the V gene TRBV7-3; 7 bases map to TRBD1. With V trimmed by 3 bases and J by 4 bases, 5 bases remained unmatched. From germline, CDR1 is SGHTA and CDR2 FQGTGA. The CDR3 loop spans 14 amino acids.

In its sample, this clonotype was seen many times. This chain connects TRBV6-5 to TRBJ1-4, with 9 bases lining up with TRBD1. Germline V gene sequence: CDR1 MNHEY, CDR2 SVGAGI. The CDR3 is 14 amino acids. V dropped 4 bases and J dropped 8; count of bases not matched to a gene: 5. CDR3 nucleotide sequence: TGTGCCAGCAGTTTAAGACAGGGGGGCGAAAAACTGTTTTTT. The encoded protein is CASSLRQGGEKLFF.

This clonotype appeared many times. The CDR3 spells CASSNIGTSERNEQFF. The CDR3 coding sequence is TGTGCCAGCAGCAACATTGGGACTAGCGAACGCAATGAGCAGTTCTTC. The chain employs TRBV7-9 and TRBJ2-1, with 10 bases that match TRBD2. Germline V gene data show CDR1 as SEHNR and CDR2 as FQNEAQ (reference sequence). With 5 bases clipped from V and 6 bases from J, the junction kept 10 bases outside the gene matches. This CDR3 spans 16 amino acids.

The chain employs TRBV7-3 and TRBJ1-1; no clear D gene. CDR1 is SGHTA, CDR2 FQGTGA, per germline. V was shortened by 5 bases and J by 11 bases, with 21 bases between the two germline ends. The CDR3 consists of 14 residues. CDR3 nucleotides: TGTGCCAGCAGCCAGACATCCGGTTCACTGAAGGCTTTCTTT. Residues: CASSQTSGSLKAFF.

This clonotype has a count of ten or more. The chain uses TRBV28 and TRBJ1-5; 8 nucleotides match TRBD1. The V gene end was trimmed by 6 bases and the J gene end by 2 bases; junction bases not matched to a gene: 9. The CDR3 runs 16 residues. Germline V gene data show CDR1 as MDHEN and CDR2 as SYDVKM. In DNA form, the CDR3 reads TGTGCCAGCAGCTTGTGGGCAGGGGGCGGCAATCAGCCCCAGCATTTT. Residues: CASSLWAGGGNQPQHF. The full variable domain, with the rest looked up from reference TRBV28 and TRBJ1-5, is DVKVTQSSRYLVKRTGEKVFLECVQDMDHENMFWYRQDPGLGLRLIYFSYDVKMKEKGDIPEGYSVSREKKERFSLILESASTNQTSMYLCASSLWAGGGNQPQHFGDGTRLSIL.

About this clonotype itself: A much larger clone differs from this one at a single base, so this may be a read error. The genes are TRBV7-2 and TRBJ2-3; 7 bases are a match to TRBD1. There are 13 residues in the CDR3. Germline loops: CDR1 SGHTA, CDR2 FQGNSA. Losses at the gene ends were 4 bases for V and 4 bases for J; bases not matched to a gene: 2. The CDR3 sequence is CASSSTGADTQYF. The CDR3 region has the DNA TGTGCCAGCAGCTCCACAGGGGCAGATACGCAGTATTTT.

This clonotype was detected many times. The chain joins TRBV7-2 to TRBJ2-7, with TRBD1 matching 10 bases. Trimming took 5 bases from V and 4 from J; bases not matched to a gene: 8. Germline loops: CDR1 SGHTA, CDR2 FQGNSA. The CDR3 length is 15 residues. The CDR3, as DNA: TGTGCCAGCAGCCCCGGACAGGGGGATTTTTACGAGCAGTACTTC. Translation: CASSPGQGDFYEQYF. The whole variable domain, filled in from reference TRBV7-2 and TRBJ2-7, reads GAGVSQSPSNKVTEKGKDVELRCDPISGHTALYWYRQSLGQGLEFLIYFQGNSAPDKSGLPSDRFSAERTGGSVSTLTIQRTQQEDSAVYLCASSPGQGDFYEQYFGPGTRLTVT.

This clonotype was recorded many times. V gene TRBV18 combines with J gene TRBJ2-7, with D unresolved. The CDR3 is 13 amino acids. CDR1 KGHSH and CDR2 LQKENI come from the germline V gene. V was trimmed by 1 base and J by 5 bases, leaving 9 bases between them. The CDR3 reads CASSPRQANEQYF. The CDR3 coding sequence is TGTGCCAGCTCACCACGGCAAGCCAACGAGCAGTACTTC.

This clonotype came up many times. This chain links TRBV6-1 with TRBJ1-1; D unresolved. V was clipped by 7 bases and J by 1 base, with 10 bases between them. CDR3 length: 13 residues. The germline V gene encodes CDR1 MNHNS and CDR2 SASEGT. The CDR3 spells CASNIDRNTEAFF. In nucleotides, the CDR3 is TGTGCCAGCAACATAGACCGGAACACTGAAGCTTTCTTT.

With regard to this clonotype: A much larger clone differs from this one at a single base, so this may be a read error. V is TRBV2 and J is TRBJ2-3, with 8 positions matching TRBD1. Near its end, the DNA agrees better with TRBJ2-5, so the J call may be wrong. Germline-derived CDR1 and CDR2 are SNHLY and FYNNEI. The CDR3 loop spans 13 amino acids. Here the CDR3 DNA reads TGTGCCAGCAGTGAGACAGGGGTCGGGGCCCAGTACTTC. Amino acid sequence: CASSETGVGAQYF.